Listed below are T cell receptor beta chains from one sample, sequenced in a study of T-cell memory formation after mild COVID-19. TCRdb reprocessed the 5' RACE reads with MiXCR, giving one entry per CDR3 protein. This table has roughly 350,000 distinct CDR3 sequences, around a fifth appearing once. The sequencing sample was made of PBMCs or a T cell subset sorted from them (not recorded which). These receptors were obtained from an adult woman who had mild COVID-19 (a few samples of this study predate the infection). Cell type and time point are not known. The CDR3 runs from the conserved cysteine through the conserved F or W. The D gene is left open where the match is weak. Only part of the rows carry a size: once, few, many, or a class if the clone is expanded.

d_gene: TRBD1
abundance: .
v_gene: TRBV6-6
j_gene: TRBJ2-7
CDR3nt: TGTGCCAGCACCTTCGACAGGGCGGCCCACGAGCAGTACTTC
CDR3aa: CASTFDRAAHEQYF

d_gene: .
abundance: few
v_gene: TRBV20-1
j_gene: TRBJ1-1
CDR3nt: TGCACCCAAGGGGGGGTCACTGAAGCTTTCTTT
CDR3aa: CTQGGVTEAFF

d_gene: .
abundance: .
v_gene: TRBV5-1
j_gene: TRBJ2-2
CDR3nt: TGCGCCAGCAGCTTGACGGTAGCGAGCGGGGAGCTGTTTTTT
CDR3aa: CASSLTVASGELFF

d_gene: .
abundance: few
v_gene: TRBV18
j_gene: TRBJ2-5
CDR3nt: TGTGCCAGCTCACCACCGGACGGGGGAAGGGAGACCCAGTACTTC
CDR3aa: CASSPPDGGRETQYF

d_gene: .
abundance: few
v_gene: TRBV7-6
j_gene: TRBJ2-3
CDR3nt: TGTGCCAGCAGCTTATTAGCGAGGGATACGCAGTATTTT
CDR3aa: CASSLLARDTQYF

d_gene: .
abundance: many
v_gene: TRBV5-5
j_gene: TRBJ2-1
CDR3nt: TGTGCCAGCAGCTTGGAAGTCGCCGGACTCCGTGAGCAGTTCTTC
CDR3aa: CASSLEVAGLREQFF

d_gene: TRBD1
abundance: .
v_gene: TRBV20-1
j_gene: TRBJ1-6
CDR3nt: TGCAGTGCTAGAACCCGGACAGGAAATTCACCCCTCCACTTT
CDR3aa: CSARTRTGNSPLHF

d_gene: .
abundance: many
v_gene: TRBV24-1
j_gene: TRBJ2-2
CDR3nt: TGTGCCACCAGCGACCAGGGCGAGGACACCGGGGAGCTGTTTTTT
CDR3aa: CATSDQGEDTGELFF

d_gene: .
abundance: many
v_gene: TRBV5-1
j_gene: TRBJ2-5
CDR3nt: TGCGCCAGCAGCTTGGGAGGCATCGGCGGGACCCAGTACTTC
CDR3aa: CASSLGGIGGTQYF

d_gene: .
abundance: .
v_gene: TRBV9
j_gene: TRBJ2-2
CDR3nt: TGTGCCAGCAGCGTAGTAGGGGCCGGGGAGCTGTTTTTT
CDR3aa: CASSVVGAGELFF

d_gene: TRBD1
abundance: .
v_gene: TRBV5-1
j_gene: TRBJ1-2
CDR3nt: TGCGCCAGCAGCTTGGACGGACAGGGGGGCAGCGGCTACACCTTC
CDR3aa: CASSLDGQGGSGYTF

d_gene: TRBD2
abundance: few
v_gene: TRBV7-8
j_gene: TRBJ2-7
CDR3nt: TGTGCCAGCAGCTTAGTAGCCCCTAGCGGCTTCAAGGGAGAGCAGTACTTC
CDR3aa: CASSLVAPSGFKGEQYF

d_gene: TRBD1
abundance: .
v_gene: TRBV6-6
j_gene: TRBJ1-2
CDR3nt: TGTGCCAGCAGTTACGATCTAGGGACAGTGGAGCTGGACACCTTC
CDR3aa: CASSYDLGTVELDTF

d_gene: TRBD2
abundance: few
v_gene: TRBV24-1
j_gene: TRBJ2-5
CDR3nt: TGTGCCACCAGTGACCCTAGCGGGAGGAATCGAGAGACCCAGTACTTC
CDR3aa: CATSDPSGRNRETQYF

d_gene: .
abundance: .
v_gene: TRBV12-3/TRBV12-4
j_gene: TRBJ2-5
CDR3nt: TGTGCCAGCAGTTTAGAATTGGGAGAGAGAGAGACCCAGTACTTC
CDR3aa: CASSLELGERETQYF

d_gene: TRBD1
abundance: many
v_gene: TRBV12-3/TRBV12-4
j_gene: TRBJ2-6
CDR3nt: TGTGCCAGCAGAGGTGTGGACAGGGTAAATGGGGCCAACGTCCTGACTTTC
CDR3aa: CASRGVDRVNGANVLTF

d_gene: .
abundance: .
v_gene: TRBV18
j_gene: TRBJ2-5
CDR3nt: TGTGCCAGCTCACCACCGCCCCTGGGGGAGACCCAGTACTTC
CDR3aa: CASSPPPLGETQYF

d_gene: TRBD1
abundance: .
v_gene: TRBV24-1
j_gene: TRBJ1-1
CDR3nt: TGTGCCACCAGGGGGGAGGGGGCGTACGGAGCTTTCTTT
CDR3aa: CATRGEGAYGAFF

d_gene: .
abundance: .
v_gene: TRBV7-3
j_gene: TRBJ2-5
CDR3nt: TGTGCCAGCAGCAAGGGATTCGAGGAGACCCAGTACTTC
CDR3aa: CASSKGFEETQYF

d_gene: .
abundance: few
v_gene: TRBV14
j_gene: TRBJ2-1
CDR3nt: TGTGCCAGCAGCCGGGCCGGGACCTACAATGAGCAGTTCTTC
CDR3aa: CASSRAGTYNEQFF